There are a few counts of the clone carrying this T cell receptor beta chain. What it recognizes is unknown. This record belongs to a study of CD8+ T cells in alopecia areata. The study, taken as a whole, reports: Across lesional scalp, and particularly alopecia totalis/universalis, clonality surpassed that of normal scalp.

Germline assignment: CDR1 GTSNPN and CDR2 SVGIG (reference sequence). The CDR3 totals 14 residues. Trimming removed 3 bases from V and 2 bases from J, with 10 bases in between. RNA extraction and reverse transcription yielded cDNA as sequencing template. Profiled with immunoSEQ multiplex PCR; TCRdb holds only in-frame clones, not every one. The table records about 91,000 clones, 35% to 45% of them present only once. Punch biopsies of lesional scalp, plus peripheral blood, were taken from alopecia areata patients. The receptor's source is a human donor with alopecia areata. Input material: CD4+ T cells sorted from blood. This chain joins TRBV30 and TRBJ2-2, with D uncertain. CDR3 protein: CAWSAPPNTGELFF. Written as DNA, the CDR3 is TGTGCCTGGAGCGCGCCTCCTAACACCGGGGAGCTGTTTTTT.